This TCR beta chain is drawn from a study of shared clonotypes between healthy human individuals. Regarding the study as a whole: A limitation of the genetic and exposure-history diversity represented arose from few donors. A few donors held about 5% of naive CD4 clonotypes in common. Incompleteness in sorted-subset sequencing, despite large depth, was shown by rarefaction.

Method: immunoSEQ multiplex PCR; TCRdb's copy keeps in-frame clones and lacks some. The sample has some 2.1 million clones; about 94% are singletons. The naive CD8 fraction comprised CD45RO-negative cells positively selected for CCR7 and excluded terminally differentiated effector memory CD45RA+ cells. There were no recent acute infections or vaccinations among the donors, who were healthy HIV-negative adults. Looked up from germline, CDR1 is SGHAT and CDR2 is FQDESV (reference sequence). This CDR3 has 14 amino acids. Between the trimmed V and J ends, which lost 2 bases and 3 bases, there was a span of 8 bases. To note about this clone: The antigen is not known.

The chain employs TRBV11-1 and TRBJ2-1; D not certain. The TCR sequence derives from a man aged 18-30 years in good health. Some clones in this sample may be carry-over from other donors' samples. Sequencing input: naive CD8+ T cells from PBMCs. The CDR3 region is CASSLRLNYNEQFF. CDR3 in DNA: TGTGCCAGCAGCTTAAGACTGAACTACAATGAGCAGTTCTTC.